Following are 15 T cell receptor beta chains from one sample sequenced in a study of tumor-infiltrating lymphocytes in primary liver carcinoma. The study co-extracted DNA and RNA from around 20-30 mg of unsorted bulk tissue. Researchers generated TCR beta cDNA from roughly 500 ng of total RNA, relying on a constant-region primer. Amplification in three nested multiplex PCR rounds with slightly modified ARM-PCR gave rise to TCR beta libraries. PCR rounds one and two used TRBV1-TRBV30 forward primers with a C-beta reverse primer for roughly 9 cycles each. TCRdb reprocessed the multiplex PCR reads via MiXCR and lists one record per CDR3 protein. The sample records some 46,000 distinct CDR3 sequences, about 75% being singletons. The source material was tumor-adjacent normal liver tissue. The origin of the receptors is a woman aged 25 to 39 with primary liver carcinoma and hepatitis B virus infection.

The chain uses TRBV11-2 and TRBJ2-7; 11 bases agree with TRBD2. This CDR3 region has 15 residues. The V gene's germline CDR1 is SGHAT and CDR2 FQNNGV. V was clipped by 5 bases and J by 12 bases; unmatched bases: 15. The CDR3 bases are TGTGCCAGCAGCCTAGTTGGGACTAGCGGCCTCTTGGTGTACTTC. Its translation is CASSLVGTSGLLVYF.

The CDR3 loop is CSARGGRNRYEQYF. In nucleotides, the CDR3 is TGCAGTGCTAGGGGAGGTCGGAATAGGTACGAGCAGTACTTC. The V and J genes are TRBV20-1 and TRBJ2-7, with D maybe TRBD2 (6 bases). Per germline, CDR1 DFQATT and CDR2 SNEGSKA (reference sequence). The CDR3 is 14 amino acids. V was shortened by 3 bases and J by 4 bases, with 16 bases between the two germline ends.

Comments on this clonotype: A read error may account for a junction end that differs from germline. This chain joins TRBV6-6 and TRBJ1-1, with D unresolved. In germline, CDR1 is MNHNY, CDR2 SVGAGI (reference sequence). This CDR3 is built from 16 residues. The CDR3 loop is CVSSYSMDRKNTEAFF. The CDR3 bases are TGTGTCAGCAGTTACTCGATGGATCGGAAGAACACTGAAGCTTTCTTT.

For this clonotype: The junction and the germline gene differ at one end; a read error may be behind it. The V call is TRBV4-2, the J call TRBJ1-1, with D maybe TRBD1 (5 bases). The CDR3 extends over 17 amino acids. CDR1 LGHNA and CDR2 YNFKEQ come from the germline V gene. The CDR3 nucleotides read TGTGCCAGCATCCAGGAAGGCAGGGATATCATGAACACTGAAGCCTTCTTT. This codes for CASIQEGRDIMNTEAFF.

The genes are TRBV6-2 or TRBV6-3 and TRBJ1-1, with D hard to call. V was trimmed by 6 bases and J by 13 bases, leaving 21 bases between them. The CDR3 consists of 13 residues. Germline V gene lookup returns CDR1 MNHEY and CDR2 SVGEGT. Here the CDR3 reads CASSPTPALTVFF. The CDR3 DNA reads as TGTGCCAGCAGCCCGACGCCGGCCCTAACGGTTTTCTTT.

This clonotype was counted a single time. One end of the junction is discordant with germline, which a read error may explain. The DNA for the CDR3 is TGTGCCAACAGCTCAGGTCGGGGGAAAGGATACAATGAGCAGTTCTTC. It specifies CANSSGRGKGYNEQFF. The V call is TRBV7-8, the J call TRBJ2-1; possible D gene TRBD2, 6 bases. Germline loops: CDR1 SGHVS, CDR2 FQNEAQ. The CDR3 totals 16 residues. The full variable domain, its missing parts supplied by reference TRBV7-8 and TRBJ2-1, is GAGVSQSPRYKVAKRGQDVALRCDPISGHVSLFWYQQALGQGPEFLTYFQNEAQLDKSGLPSDRFFAERPEGSVSTLKIQRTQQEDSAVYLCANSSGRGKGYNEQFFGPGTRLTVL.

Note on this clonotype: Since a much larger clone is just one base distant, this may be a read error. This sequence joins TRBV19 and TRBJ2-1; TRBD2 matches at 7 bases. The CDR3 contains 17 residues. Germline V gene lookup returns CDR1 LNHDA and CDR2 SQIVND (reference sequence). The CDR3 here is CGSSILTSGLSHNEQFF. The CDR3 DNA is TGTGGCAGTAGTATTCTAACCTCGGGACTAAGTCACAATGAGCAGTTCTTC. The full variable domain, completed using reference TRBV19 and TRBJ2-1, is DGGITQSPKYLFRKEGQNVTLSCEQNLNHDAMYWYRQDPGQGLRLIYYSQIVNDFQKGDIAEGYSVSREKKESFPLTVTSAQKNPTAFYLCGSSILTSGLSHNEQFFGPGTRLTVL.

About this clonotype: Without the conserved terminal phenylalanine or tryptophan, this CDR3 likely stems from a read error. The rearrangement links TRBV11-2 to TRBJ2-1; D unclear. Trimming left V 2 bases short and J 11 bases short, with 13 bases between. This CDR3 region has 13 residues. The germline gives CDR1 SGHAT, CDR2 FQNNGV. Written as DNA, the CDR3 is TGTGCCAGCAGCTTATTGGTTACGAATAAGCAGTTCTCC. Protein product: CASSLLVTNKQFS.

The sample holds many counts of this clonotype. The J gene is TRBJ2-4, the V gene TRBV4-3; D not certain. V was clipped by 2 bases and J by 0 bases, with 5 bases between them. The CDR3 contains 14 residues. Germline CDR1 is LGHNA and CDR2 is YSLEER. Here the CDR3 reads CASSQSVAKNIQYF. CDR3 bases: TGCGCCAGCAGCCAAAGTGTAGCCAAAAACATTCAGTACTTC.

Details on this clonotype: The CDR3 carries no conserved terminal phenylalanine or tryptophan, so it likely arises from a read error. V gene TRBV6-6 combines with J gene TRBJ2-3, with 10 bases that match TRBD2. Trimming at V came to 4 bases and at J to 6 bases, leaving 10 bases not matched to a gene. Germline loops: CDR1 MNHNY, CDR2 SVGAGI (reference sequence). This CDR3 has 16 residues. CDR3 nucleotides: TGTGCCAGCAGTTCCTGGGTAGCGGGAGGCCGGGATACGCAGTATGTT. This translates into CASSSWVAGGRDTQYV.

This clonotype was counted between two and nine times. The chain employs TRBV11-2 and TRBJ2-3; no reliable D call. The CDR3 is made up of 13 amino acids. V was trimmed by 8 bases and J by 0 bases, leaving 9 bases between them. Germline V gives CDR1 SGHAT, CDR2 FQNNGV. CDR3 amino acids: CASRTASTDTQYF. The CDR3 nucleotides read TGTGCCAGCCGGACGGCTAGCACAGATACGCAGTATTTT.

At least ten counts were recorded for this clonotype. The chain recombines TRBV6-1 with TRBJ1-1; TRBD1 might be the D (5 bases). Trimming took 6 bases from V and 1 from J, leaving 12 bases between them. Germline V lookup: CDR1 MNHNS, CDR2 SASEGT. This CDR3 spans 14 amino acids. CDR3 nucleotides: TGTGCCAGCAGCCACAGGCGTCCGAACACTGAAGCTTTCTTT. This sequence encodes CASSHRRPNTEAFF.

This clonotype was observed a handful of times. Sequence at one end of the junction differs from germline and may be a read error. The rearrangement links TRBV11-2 to TRBJ1-1; D remains unclear. CDR1 is SGHAT, CDR2 FQNNGV, per germline. This CDR3 is 13 amino acids long. The chain's CDR3 is CASSLEQRTGAFF. CDR3 sequence (DNA): TGCGCCAGCAGCTTAGAACAGAGGACTGGAGCTTTCTTT. Based on the CDR3 plus reference TRBV11-2 and TRBJ1-1, the full variable domain is EAGVAQSPRYKIIEKRQSVAFWCNPISGHATLYWYQQILGQGPKLLIQFQNNGVVDDSQLPKDRFSAERLKGVDSTLKIQPAKLEDSAVYLCASSLEQRTGAFFGQGTRLTVV.

This clonotype was counted only a few times. V gene TRBV14 combines with J gene TRBJ2-7, with D maybe TRBD2 (6 bases). CDR1 and CDR2 from the germline V gene are SGHDN and FVKESK. Trimming pared 3 bases from V and 3 bases from J, leaving 15 bases between. The CDR3 totals 15 residues. CDR3 sequence (DNA): TGTGCCAGCAGCCAGGCGGCGGGGACTGACTACGAGCAGTACTTC. Protein product: CASSQAAGTDYEQYF.

The count of this clonotype is one. This chain joins TRBV12-3 or TRBV12-4 and TRBJ2-3; D gene uncertain. This CDR3 comprises 13 residues. V dropped 8 bases and J dropped 4 bases, with 13 bases sitting between them. CDR3 sequence reads: CASCYQYADTQYF. CDR3 DNA sequence: TGTGCCAGCTGTTATCAGTATGCAGATACGCAGTATTTT.